The present entry profiles one TCR beta chain with its context. This sample was included in a study of blood T cell repertoires in COVID-19. In the study overall: Acute and convalescent COVID-19 samples came from the United States, Italy and Spain. Sources were T cells, B-cell-depleted T cells, or PBMCs; the material itself was cDNA or gDNA.

Per the original methods: How many nucleated cells were present was estimated from reference gene primer amplification. Libraries were prepared by immunoSEQ multiplex PCR; TCRdb keeps only in-frame clonotypes and omits some of them. V and J calls and clone size are copied from that table; D and trimming were computed from the DNA. The sample consists of about 140,000 clones, about four fifths of them appearing once. The trim removed 5 bases at V and 7 bases at J, leaving 5 bases unmatched. In germline, CDR1 is MNHEY, CDR2 SVGAGI. This CDR3 has 14 residues. This clonotype was sampled from an elderly man with acute or convalescent COVID-19. Sequences were obtained from peripheral blood. This chain links TRBV6-5 with TRBJ1-2; 12 bases map to TRBD1. The CDR3 DNA reads TGTGCCAGCAGTCCCGGGACAGGGGGCAGTGGCTACACCTTC. This encodes CASSPGTGGSGYTF.